This entry lists 17 T cell receptor beta chains sequenced from one sample in a study of regulatory T cells in long-lasting Graves disease. Construction of the TCR beta libraries employed iRepertoire HTBI primers in conjunction with Arm-PCR of CDR3 regions. TCRdb re-called the multiplex PCR reads with MiXCR, one entry per CDR3 protein. The sample lists around 330,000 distinct CDR3 sequences, 18% occurring once. Documented time point: newly diagnosed GD, antithyroid drugs for less than 3 months. Extracted RNA from PBMCs served as the source of the TCR library. The sample was peripheral blood mononuclear cells (PBMCs), taken at new diagnosis, from a patient treated with antithyroid drugs. The receptors originated from a female donor with Graves disease.

This clonotype was detected only once. The rearrangement links TRBV2 to TRBJ2-3; D is possibly TRBD1 (5 bases). CDR3 length: 14 residues. Looked up from germline, CDR1 is SNHLY and CDR2 is FYNNEI. The ends were cut back, 4 bases at V and 3 bases at J, with 11 bases in the middle. CDR3 sequence (DNA): TGTGCCAGCAGTGGGGCGTCAGGGACAGATACGCAGTATTTT. This encodes CASSGASGTDTQYF.

This clonotype was recorded at least ten times. The chain has TRBV6-1 and TRBJ2-1, with D possibly matching TRBD1 (5 bases). In germline, CDR1 is MNHNS, CDR2 SASEGT. Deletions cut 5 bases from V and 8 bases from J, with 19 bases between. The CDR3 consists of 15 residues. This CDR3 reads CASSQGRPPVDEQFF. The CDR3 DNA is TGTGCCAGCAGTCAGGGTCGTCCTCCGGTCGATGAGCAGTTCTTC.

This clonotype appeared a few times. The chain is built from TRBV15 and TRBJ2-5; D call uncertain. Germline CDR1 reads LNHNV; CDR2 reads YYDKDF (reference sequence). Between the trimmed V and J ends, which lost 0 bases and 3 bases, there was a span of 8 bases. This CDR3 contains 14 residues. The CDR3 nucleotides are TGTGCCACCAGCAGAGATAATGGGGAAGAGACCCAGTACTTC. This sequence encodes CATSRDNGEETQYF.

Notes on this clonotype: This is likely an artifact of a read error, given a far larger clone one base away. The genes are TRBV11-2 and TRBJ2-5, with TRBD2 identical over 14 bases. Matching the DNA end better, TRBJ2-1 makes the J call doubtful. This CDR3 has 15 residues. Germline V gene data show CDR1 as SGHAT and CDR2 as FQNNGV. The CDR3 DNA reads as TGTGCCAGCAGACAAGGGACTAGCGGGAGCTATGATCAGTTCTTC. Protein product: CASRQGTSGSYDQFF.

This sequence joins TRBV2 and TRBJ2-5; D possibly uses TRBD1 or TRBD2 (5 bases each). Germline-derived CDR1 and CDR2 are SNHLY and FYNNEI. The CDR3 sequence is 15 residues long. V lost 11 bases and J 4 bases, leaving 23 bases between the germline ends. The CDR3 is CAGTGVQGGIETQYF. CDR3 bases: TGTGCCGGAACCGGGGTGCAGGGTGGTATAGAGACCCAGTACTTC.

This clonotype was seen only once. V usage is TRBV20-1 and J usage is TRBJ2-7; D is possibly TRBD2 (5 bases). V lost 3 bases, J lost 0 bases, and 15 bases lay in between. Germline values: CDR1 DFQATT, CDR2 SNEGSKA (reference sequence). The CDR3 is 15 amino acids. The CDR3: CSARTTSGYSYEQYF. CDR3 DNA sequence: TGCAGTGCTAGGACAACCTCGGGATACTCCTACGAGCAGTACTTC.

This sequence joins TRBV11-1 and TRBJ2-5; 13 bases agree with TRBD2. The CDR3 extends over 15 amino acids. The junction had 5 bases not matched to a gene; V was cut back by 8 bases and J by 2 bases. Germline CDR1 is SGHAT and CDR2 is FQDESV (reference sequence). The CDR3 protein is CASGQGLAGQETQYF. The CDR3 DNA follows: TGTGCCAGCGGCCAGGGACTAGCGGGACAAGAGACCCAGTACTTC.

This clonotype was recorded many times. This chain joins TRBV7-2 and TRBJ2-7, with 9 bases matching TRBD1. The CDR3 has 15 amino acids. Trimming cost V 1 base and J 2 bases; bases outside gene matches: 3. Per germline, CDR1 SGHTA and CDR2 FQGNSA. The CDR3 is CASSLEGQGTYEQYF. The CDR3 coding sequence is TGTGCCAGCAGCTTAGAGGGACAGGGAACCTACGAGCAGTACTTC.

This clonotype was seen many times. The V call is TRBV6-5, the J call TRBJ2-2; 9 nucleotides agree with TRBD2. J lost 1 base, V lost 6 bases, and 6 bases had no gene match. The CDR3 extends over 16 amino acids. Germline CDR1 is MNHEY and CDR2 is SVGAGI. CDR3 in amino acids: CASRYKTSGNTGELFF. The CDR3 region has the DNA TGTGCCAGCAGATACAAGACTAGCGGGAACACCGGGGAGCTGTTTTTT.

There are many counts of this clonotype. CDR3 nucleotides: TGTGCCTCCGCCAGGGGAGTTACTGAAGCTTTCTTT. It specifies CASARGVTEAFF. The chain carries TRBV30 and TRBJ1-1, with a tentative D call TRBD1 (6 bases). The germline gives CDR1 GTSNPN, CDR2 SVGIG (reference sequence). The CDR3 has 12 amino acids. Deletions cut 7 bases from V and 5 bases from J, with 14 bases between.

At least ten counts were recorded for this clonotype. This sequence joins TRBV3-1 and TRBJ2-1; 8 bases agree with TRBD1. With 4 bases clipped from V and 4 bases from J, the junction kept 3 bases outside the gene matches. The V gene's germline CDR1 is LGHDT and CDR2 YNNKEL (reference sequence). This CDR3 is built from 14 residues. The CDR3 nucleotides are TGTGCCAGCAGCCGGGACAGGAAATACAATGAGCAGTTCTTC. It translates to CASSRDRKYNEQFF.

This clonotype has ten or more counts. V gene TRBV5-1 combines with J gene TRBJ2-3; the D gene could be TRBD1 or TRBD2 (5 bases each). CDR1 is SGHRS, CDR2 YFSETQ, per germline. The CDR3 contains 15 residues. V was shortened by 0 bases and J by 6 bases, with 14 bases between the two germline ends. CDR3 amino acids: CASSLGTGPADTQYF. The CDR3, as DNA: TGCGCCAGCAGCTTGGGGACGGGACCAGCGGATACGCAGTATTTT. Looking up the rest from reference TRBV5-1 and TRBJ2-3 gives the full variable domain: KAGVTQTPRYLIKTRGQQVTLSCSPISGHRSVSWYQQTPGQGLQFLFEYFSETQRNKGNFPGRFSGRQFSNSRSEMNVSTLELGDSALYLCASSLGTGPADTQYFGPGTRLTVL.

This clonotype occurred many times. V usage is TRBV24-1 and J usage is TRBJ2-5; 9 bases align to TRBD2. CDR1 and CDR2 from the germline V gene are KGHDR and SFDVKD. The CDR3 extends over 15 amino acids. The trim removed 5 bases at V and 5 bases at J, leaving 8 bases unmatched. CDR3 region: CATSVRAGGPETQYF. For the CDR3, the DNA is TGTGCCACCAGTGTTCGGGCGGGAGGGCCGGAGACCCAGTACTTC.

The chain carries TRBV7-9 and TRBJ2-2, with D unclear. V gave up 8 bases and J gave up 7 bases, with 11 bases separating them. Germline lookup yields CDR1 SEHNR and CDR2 FQNEAQ (reference sequence). The CDR3 contains 12 residues. The CDR3 nucleotides are TGTGCCAGCGATCCCCTGCACGGGGAGCTGTTTTTT. Encoded protein: CASDPLHGELFF.

This clonotype was picked up many times. This rearrangement joins TRBV30 to TRBJ2-7, with 9 bases identical to TRBD1. V lost 3 bases to trimming and J lost 6 bases; unmatched junction nucleotides: 9. The CDR3 has 14 amino acids. Germline lookup yields CDR1 GTSNPN and CDR2 SVGIG (reference sequence). The CDR3 DNA reads as TGTGCCTGGAGCACATTACAGGGGGCGGGCGAGCAGTACTTC. Protein sequence: CAWSTLQGAGEQYF.

There are many counts of this clonotype. The chain employs TRBV6-1 and TRBJ2-7; TRBD1 agrees at 7 bases. This CDR3 comprises 14 residues. Germline-derived CDR1 and CDR2 are MNHNS and SASEGT. Trimming cost V 7 bases and J 4 bases; bases outside gene matches: 10. CDR3 DNA sequence: TGTGCCAGCAACCGACAGGGCCCTTCTTACGAGCAGTACTTC. This translates into CASNRQGPSYEQYF.

This chain's CDR3 is CSAQTGTSGRQYNEQFF. CDR3 coding DNA: TGCAGTGCTCAAACCGGGACTAGCGGGAGGCAGTACAATGAGCAGTTCTTC. The V call is TRBV20-1, the J call TRBJ2-1; 15 nucleotides line up with TRBD2. CDR1 and CDR2 from the germline V gene are DFQATT and SNEGSKA (reference sequence). Trimming at V came to 5 bases and at J to 4 bases, leaving 9 bases not matched to a gene. The CDR3 spans 17 residues.